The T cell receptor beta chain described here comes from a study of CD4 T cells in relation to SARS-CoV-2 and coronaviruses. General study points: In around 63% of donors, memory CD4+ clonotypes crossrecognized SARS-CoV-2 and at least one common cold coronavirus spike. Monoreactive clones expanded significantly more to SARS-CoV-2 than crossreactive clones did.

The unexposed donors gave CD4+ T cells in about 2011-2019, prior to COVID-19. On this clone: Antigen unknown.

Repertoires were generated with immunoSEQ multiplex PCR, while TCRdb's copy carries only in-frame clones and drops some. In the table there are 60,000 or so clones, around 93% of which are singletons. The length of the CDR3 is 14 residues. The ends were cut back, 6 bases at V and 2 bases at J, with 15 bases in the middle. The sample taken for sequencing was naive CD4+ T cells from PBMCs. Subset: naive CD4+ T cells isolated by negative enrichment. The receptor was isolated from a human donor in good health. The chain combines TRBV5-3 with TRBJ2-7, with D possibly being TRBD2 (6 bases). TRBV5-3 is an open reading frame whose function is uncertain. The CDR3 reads CARKLSRTTYEQYF. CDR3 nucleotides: TGTGCCAGAAAGCTATCCAGGACTACCTACGAGCAGTACTTC.